This TCR beta chain was recovered during a study of cytomegalovirus exposure and HLA in healthy donors. Study-wide results and limits: Cytomegalovirus status, reportedly, was diagnosed with high specificity and sensitivity by the classifier.

The primer mix had 60 Vbeta and 13 Jbeta primers. TCRdb's copy holds only in-frame clones and misses some; the assay was immunoSEQ multiplex PCR. The repertoire holds roughly 180,000 clones, with approximately 80% as singletons. This clone was seen more than once but under ten times. Its antigen is unidentified. This CDR3 spans 19 amino acids. J lost 3 bases, V lost 0 bases, and 15 bases had no gene match. Germline CDR1 is WSHSY and CDR2 is SAAADI. The receptor's source is a woman in her late teens or twenties in good health and CMV-seronegative. The V gene is TRBV10-2, the J gene TRBJ1-2; 8 nucleotides align to TRBD1. The sample taken for sequencing was PBMCs. The CDR3 coding sequence is TGCGCCAGCAGTGAGTCTCTCAGTCGAGGATCAGGGGGCGACTATGGCTACACCTTC. It specifies CASSESLSRGSGGDYGYTF.